This entry features one T cell receptor (beta chain) sequence. These data come from a study of blood T cell repertoires in COVID-19. V dropped 4 bases and J dropped 6; count of bases not matched to a gene: 4. In germline, CDR1 is GTSNPN, CDR2 SVGIG (reference sequence). The CDR3 loop spans 14 amino acids. The data were produced by immunoSEQ multiplex PCR, yet TCRdb's version contains in-frame clones alone and is incomplete. The table shows approximately 300,000 clones, with nearly 90% occurring only once. V usage is TRBV30 and J usage is TRBJ2-2; 11 positions match TRBD1. The sequence derives from a woman aged 25 to 45 who had recovered from COVID-19. Sequenced: PBMCs or T cells enriched from blood (not recorded which). CDR3 in amino acids: CAWTGTGGAGELFF. Here the CDR3 DNA reads TGTGCCTGGACCGGGACAGGGGGGGCCGGGGAGCTGTTTTTT.